These 24 T cell receptor beta chains originate from one sample sequenced in a study of blood T cell repertoires in COVID-19. The method was immunoSEQ multiplex PCR; TCRdb's version includes in-frame clones alone and lacks a portion of them. The data show about 250,000 clones, roughly 85% seen once. The sample was PBMCs or T cells enriched from blood (not recorded which). Receptors were obtained from a woman between 50 and 59 years old with acute COVID-19.

The chain has TRBV19 and TRBJ1-1; D uncertain. The CDR3 is 13 amino acids. V lost 3 bases, J lost 7 bases, and 12 bases lay in between. Germline V CDR1 and CDR2: LNHDA, SQIVND (reference sequence). This CDR3 is CASSITGQLEAFF. In nucleotides, the CDR3 is TGTGCCAGTAGTATTACGGGTCAGCTTGAAGCTTTCTTT.

The chain has TRBV29-1 and TRBJ1-1; D unresolved. In germline, CDR1 is SQVTM, CDR2 ANQGSEA. V lost 4 bases and J lost 1, with 13 bases in between. CDR3 length: 14 amino acids. CDR3 bases: TGCAGCGTTGTGAAGCCCCCGGGGAACACTGAAGCTTTCTTT. Translation: CSVVKPPGNTEAFF.

The chain recombines TRBV12-3 or TRBV12-4 with TRBJ1-2, with 7 nucleotides matching TRBD1. CDR3 length equals 13 residues. J was trimmed by 8 bases and V by 4 bases; bases with no gene match: 7. The CDR3 here is CASSYRGGGGYTF. The DNA of the CDR3 is TGTGCCAGCAGTTACAGAGGGGGCGGCGGCTACACCTTC.

The genes are TRBV9 and TRBJ2-1, with a weak D call TRBD1 (5 bases). The germline V gene has CDR1 SGDLS and CDR2 YYNGEE. This CDR3 comprises 13 residues. V gave up 2 bases and J gave up 7 bases, with 10 bases separating them. The CDR3: CASSVFQGNEQFF. The CDR3 nucleotides are TGTGCCAGCAGCGTTTTCCAGGGAAATGAGCAGTTCTTC. The full variable domain, rest sourced from reference TRBV9 and TRBJ2-1, is DSGVTQTPKHLITATGQRVTLRCSPRSGDLSVYWYQQSLDQGLQFLIQYYNGEERAKGNILERFSAQQFPDLHSELNLSSLELGDSALYFCASSVFQGNEQFFGPGTRLTVL.

V and J are TRBV18 and TRBJ1-3, with 7 bases matching TRBD1. The CDR3 extends over 15 amino acids. The germline V gene encodes CDR1 KGHSH and CDR2 LQKENI. Losses at the gene ends were 3 bases for V and 8 bases for J; bases not matched to a gene: 10. The CDR3 is CASSPLTGSMDTIYF. Written as DNA, the CDR3 is TGTGCCAGCTCACCTCTGACAGGGAGTATGGACACCATATATTTT. Variable domain in full (rest from reference TRBV18 and TRBJ1-3): NAGVMQNPRHLVRRRGQEARLRCSPMKGHSHVYWYRQLPEEGLKFMVYLQKENIIDESGMPKERFSAEFPKEGPSILRIQQVVRGDSAAYFCASSPLTGSMDTIYFGEGSWLTVV.

This clone turned up a few times. For the CDR3, the DNA is TGTGCCAGCAGCAAAGAACGGCCTGGCGGCAACTATGGCTACACCTTC. Encoded protein: CASSKERPGGNYGYTF. V gene TRBV21-1 combines with J gene TRBJ1-2. TRBV21-1 is a recognized pseudogene. The CDR3 runs 16 residues.

The J gene is TRBJ1-1, the V gene TRBV29-1; a weak D match, TRBD1 (5 bases). This CDR3 has 13 amino acids. Germline V CDR1 and CDR2: SQVTM, ANQGSEA. Trimming took 7 bases from V and 0 from J, leaving 12 bases between them. In DNA form, the CDR3 reads TGCAGCGCTGGAGGGGCCATGAACACTGAAGCTTTCTTT. Protein: CSAGGAMNTEAFF.

This clone was seen a single time. Other DNA sequences in this specimen translate into the identical CDR3. The chain links TRBV19 to TRBJ1-1; 7 positions agree with TRBD1. From germline, CDR1 is LNHDA and CDR2 SQIVND (reference sequence). Trimming removed 9 bases from V and 0 bases from J; junction bases left unmatched: 4. This CDR3 has 13 amino acids. The CDR3 reads CASSDRLNTEAFF. For the CDR3, the DNA is TGTGCCAGCTCGGACAGGCTGAACACTGAAGCTTTCTTT.

The genes are TRBV6-1 and TRBJ2-3; no clear D gene. The V end was cut by 2 bases, the J end by 6 bases, with 6 bases between. This CDR3 contains 12 residues. The germline V gene encodes CDR1 MNHNS and CDR2 SASEGT. DNA of the CDR3: TGTGCCAGCAGTGAAAATCGGGATACGCAGTATTTT. It translates to CASSENRDTQYF.

The V and J genes are TRBV19 and TRBJ1-3; perhaps TRBD1 as D (5 bases). From germline, CDR1 is LNHDA and CDR2 SQIVND (reference sequence). The V end was cut by 9 bases, the J end by 1 base, with 16 bases between. The CDR3 totals 15 residues. The CDR3 reads CASSAPQGSGNTIYF. The CDR3, as DNA: TGTGCCAGCTCCGCACCGCAGGGATCTGGAAACACCATATATTTT.

The V call is TRBV4-1, the J call TRBJ2-1; 7 bases are a match to TRBD2. V lost 1 base to trimming and J lost 6 bases; unmatched junction nucleotides: 6. The germline gives CDR1 MGHRA, CDR2 YSYEKL. This CDR3 has 15 residues. DNA for the CDR3: TGCGCCAGCAGCCAAGGGGGGGGAAATGTCAATGAGCAGTTCTTC. Its translation is CASSQGGGNVNEQFF.

The chain combines TRBV3-1 (or the pseudogene TRBV3-2) with TRBJ1-1; TRBD1 might be the D (6 bases). Germline CDR1 LGHDT, CDR2 YNNKEL (reference sequence). Trimming removed 6 bases from V and 5 bases from J, with 13 bases in between. This CDR3 comprises 13 residues. For the CDR3, the DNA is TGTGCCAGCAGTGACAGGCTGGGAACTGAAGCTTTCTTT. Its translation: CASSDRLGTEAFF.

The V and J genes are TRBV11-1 and TRBJ2-2; D possibly corresponds to TRBD1 (6 bases). The CDR3 sequence is 14 residues long. The V end lost 1 base, the J end lost 7 bases, and 10 bases lay between the germline ends. The germline V gene has CDR1 SGHAT and CDR2 FQDESV (reference sequence). This CDR3 reads CASSLGTVVGELFF. The DNA of the CDR3 is TGTGCCAGCAGCTTAGGGACAGTTGTCGGGGAGCTGTTTTTT. The full variable domain, completed using reference TRBV11-1 and TRBJ2-2, is EAEVAQSPRYKITEKSQAVAFWCDPISGHATLYWYRQILGQGPELLVQFQDESVVDDSQLPKDRFSAERLKGVDSTLKIQPAELGDSAMYLCASSLGTVVGELFFGEGSRLTVL.

CDR3 region: CASSPHSGGKTEAFF. CDR3 sequence (DNA): TGTGCCAGCAGCCCACACTCTGGGGGGAAGACTGAAGCTTTCTTT. This chain uses TRBV27 with TRBJ1-1, with D possibly TRBD1 on 5 matching bases. This CDR3 has 15 residues. Germline V gene sequence: CDR1 MNHEY, CDR2 SMNVEV (reference sequence). The V end was cut by 6 bases, the J end by 5 bases, with 19 bases between.

The CDR3 protein is CASSLDGLADGYTF. The CDR3 bases are TGCGCCAGCAGCTTGGATGGCCTGGCGGATGGCTACACCTTC. The chain carries TRBV5-1 and TRBJ1-2; D remains ambiguous. Trimming left V 0 bases short and J 6 bases short, with 12 bases between. Germline assignment: CDR1 SGHRS and CDR2 YFSETQ. The CDR3 contains 14 residues.

This rearrangement joins TRBV15 to TRBJ1-6; unclear D gene. Germline V gene lookup returns CDR1 LNHNV and CDR2 YYDKDF (reference sequence). The CDR3 consists of 14 residues. Trimming shortened V by 1 base and J by 9 bases, and 10 bases separated the two germline ends. The CDR3 reads CATSRGEEGSPLHF. CDR3 sequence (DNA): TGTGCCACCAGCAGAGGAGAAGAGGGTTCACCCCTCCACTTT.

The V and J genes are TRBV30 and TRBJ2-5; D is unclear. Germline loops: CDR1 GTSNPN, CDR2 SVGIG (reference sequence). The CDR3 runs 14 residues. Trimming cost V 3 bases and J 4 bases, with 15 bases left between them. The CDR3: CAWRGFPGGETQYF. DNA of the CDR3: TGTGCCTGGAGAGGATTTCCAGGTGGAGAGACCCAGTACTTC.

A single count supports this clone. J is TRBJ1-1 and V is TRBV28, with D possibly TRBD1 on 6 matching bases. V was pared by 5 bases and J by 5 bases, with 21 bases between. This CDR3 has 16 residues. Germline V lookup: CDR1 MDHEN, CDR2 SYDVKM. The CDR3 protein is CASSPAGAGGRTEAFF. DNA of the CDR3: TGTGCCAGCAGTCCAGCAGGGGCCGGTGGTAGGACTGAAGCTTTCTTT.

This sequence joins TRBV7-2 and TRBJ1-5; 9 bases are a match to TRBD1. CDR1 and CDR2 from the germline V gene are SGHTA and FQGNSA. The CDR3 contains 15 residues. V trimming: 5 bases; J trimming: 4 bases; junction bases outside the gene matches: 6. The CDR3 DNA reads TGTGCCAGCAGCATAGGGACAGGGTGGAATCAGCCCCAGCATTTT. Translating gives CASSIGTGWNQPQHF.

The chain is built from TRBV6-5 and TRBJ1-1, with 9 positions matching TRBD1. V gave up 2 bases and J gave up 8 bases; unmatched junction bases: 6. CDR1 and CDR2 (germline): MNHEY, SVGAGI. The CDR3 length is 14 residues. The DNA for the CDR3 is TGTGCCAGCAGTTACGGGACAGGGTCAGACGAAGCTTTCTTT. Encoded protein: CASSYGTGSDEAFF.

The V gene is TRBV4-1, the J gene TRBJ1-1, with a possible D match to TRBD1 (6 bases). The CDR3 runs 17 residues. Germline V gene data show CDR1 as MGHRA and CDR2 as YSYEKL. V lost 4 bases and J 0 bases, leaving 18 bases between the germline ends. The CDR3 loop reads CASSPRPRQGLNTEAFF. DNA of the CDR3: TGCGCCAGCAGCCCTCGACCACGGCAGGGGCTGAACACTGAAGCTTTCTTT.

This clone was detected only a few times. The genes are TRBV5-1 and TRBJ2-1, with 9 bases fitting TRBD1. The ends lost 4 bases at V and 6 bases at J; junction bases unmatched: 2. This CDR3 is built from 13 residues. CDR1 and CDR2 from the germline V gene are SGHRS and YFSETQ. The DNA for the CDR3 is TGCGCCAGCAGCATGGGACAGGGCAATGAGCAGTTCTTC. Translating it yields CASSMGQGNEQFF.

J is TRBJ1-6 and V is TRBV30; no clear D. This CDR3 is 15 amino acids long. Germline V gene sequence: CDR1 GTSNPN, CDR2 SVGIG (reference sequence). Trimming stripped 0 bases from V and 0 bases from J, with 6 bases between. The CDR3 DNA follows: TGTGCCTGGAGTGTACGAGCCTCCTATAATTCACCCCTCCACTTT. Its translation: CAWSVRASYNSPLHF.

The V gene is TRBV7-3, the J gene TRBJ1-2; TRBD1 might be the D (5 bases). This CDR3 has 15 amino acids. In germline, CDR1 is SGHTA, CDR2 FQGTGA. The ends were cut back, 0 bases at V and 3 bases at J, with 11 bases in the middle. The CDR3: CASSLTATGHYGYTF. The DNA of the CDR3 is TGTGCCAGCAGCTTAACGGCCACAGGCCACTATGGCTACACCTTC.